The 12 T cell receptor beta chains below were found in one sample sequenced in a study of early T cells in non-severe SARS-CoV-2 infection. MiXCR, run by TCRdb on the 5' RACE reads, gives a single entry per CDR3 protein. In the table there are about 67,000 distinct CDR3 sequences, 9.5% to 13% of which are singletons. Source material: whole blood. The receptors shown here come from an adult who was a healthcare worker with PCR-confirmed SARS-CoV-2 infection or an uninfected control (not recorded which).

This clonotype was observed at least ten times. V gene TRBV12-3 or TRBV12-4 combines with J gene TRBJ2-6; D gene ambiguous. The germline V and J ends were trimmed by 5 bases and 0 bases, with 17 bases remaining between them. The CDR3 totals 18 residues. CDR3 bases: TGTGCCAGCAGTACCGGAAACGGAAGACCCTCTGGGGCCAACGTCCTGACTTTC. This codes for CASSTGNGRPSGANVLTF.

This clonotype was detected ten times or more. The chain couples TRBV27 to TRBJ2-4; 7 bases are a match to TRBD1. The germline CDR1 and CDR2 sequences are MNHEY and SMNVEV (reference sequence). The trim removed 7 bases at V and 0 bases at J, leaving 3 bases unmatched. The CDR3 runs 14 residues. The CDR3 region is CASKGQLAKNIQYF. The CDR3 bases are TGTGCCAGCAAGGGACAGTTAGCCAAAAACATTCAGTACTTC.

Many counts were recorded for this clonotype. The chain carries TRBV29-1 and TRBJ2-7, with TRBD2 matching over 14 bases. CDR3 length: 15 residues. The germline V gene has CDR1 SQVTM and CDR2 ANQGSEA. V lost 6 bases and J lost 3; bases outside the gene matches: 7. CDR3 protein: CSVDGLAGGSYEQYF. In DNA, the CDR3 is TGCAGCGTCGATGGACTAGCGGGGGGTAGCTACGAGCAGTACTTC.

There are many counts of this clonotype. CDR3 region: CASSVSGSTNNEQFF. CDR3 coding DNA: TGTGCCAGCAGCGTTAGCGGGAGTACTAACAATGAGCAGTTCTTC. The J gene is TRBJ2-1, the V gene TRBV9; 9 bases agree with TRBD2. The V gene end was trimmed by 2 bases and the J gene end by 5 bases; junction bases not matched to a gene: 5. The CDR3 extends over 15 amino acids. CDR1 and CDR2 from the germline V gene are SGDLS and YYNGEE.

There are many counts of this clonotype. The rearrangement links TRBV7-9 to TRBJ1-1; unclear D gene. Germline CDR1 reads SEHNR; CDR2 reads FQNEAQ (reference sequence). V lost 8 bases and J 2 bases, leaving 15 bases between the germline ends. This CDR3 spans 14 amino acids. The DNA of the CDR3 is TGTGCCAGCCAGGTTGGTAATGGTAACACTGAAGCTTTCTTT. This encodes CASQVGNGNTEAFF.

V gene TRBV7-9 combines with J gene TRBJ2-7; 10 nucleotides line up with TRBD2. The CDR3 consists of 15 residues. Germline V gives CDR1 SEHNR, CDR2 FQNEAQ (reference sequence). The J segment lost 0 bases and the V segment lost 5 bases, leaving 4 bases of the junction unmatched. The CDR3 coding sequence is TGTGCCAGCAGCACAGCGGGGGGGAGCTCCTACGAGCAGTACTTC. It yields the protein CASSTAGGSSYEQYF.

This clonotype was detected a few times. V usage is TRBV3-1 and J usage is TRBJ2-7; the D gene is possibly TRBD2 (5 bases). The V end lost 5 bases, the J end lost 2 bases, and 13 bases lay between the germline ends. The CDR3 runs 14 residues. Per the germline V gene, CDR1 is LGHDT and CDR2 is YNNKEL (reference sequence). CDR3 sequence reads: CASSDEGSTYEQYF. The CDR3 DNA sequence: TGTGCCAGCAGCGACGAGGGCAGTACCTACGAGCAGTACTTC.

Many counts were recorded for this clonotype. The chain couples TRBV12-3 or TRBV12-4 to TRBJ1-1; D unclear. The germline V and J ends were trimmed by 5 bases and 5 bases, with 12 bases remaining between them. This CDR3 has 13 amino acids. The CDR3 loop reads CASSTHIGTEAFF. DNA of the CDR3: TGTGCCAGCAGTACCCACATAGGGACTGAAGCTTTCTTT.

Concerning this clonotype itself: This may be a read error: a much more frequent sequence differs by one nucleotide. V gene TRBV6-2 or TRBV6-3 combines with J gene TRBJ1-1; the D is unclear. The CDR3 sequence is 14 residues long. CDR1 is MNHEY, CDR2 SVGEGT, per germline. CDR3 DNA sequence: TGTGTCAGCCACTGGCTAGGTCTGAACACTGAAGCTTTCTTT. This translates into CVSHWLGLNTEAFF.

This clonotype was observed at least ten times. This chain connects TRBV29-1 to TRBJ1-4; D not resolved. CDR1 and CDR2 (germline): SQVTM, ANQGSEA. CDR3 length: 10 residues. Here the CDR3 reads CTKTNEKLFF. The DNA of the CDR3 is TGCACCAAGACTAATGAAAAACTGTTTTTT. The whole variable domain, filled in from reference TRBV29-1 and TRBJ1-4, reads SAVISQKPSRDICQRGTSLTIQCQVDSQVTMMFWYRQQPGQSLTLIATANQGSEATYESGFVIDKFPISRPNLTFSTLTVSNMSPEDSSIYLCTKTNEKLFFGSGTQLSVL.

This clonotype was observed at least ten times. DNA for the CDR3: TGTGCCTGGAGTACCAAACACGGACTAGCGGGAGTAGATACGCAGTATTTT. Its translation is CAWSTKHGLAGVDTQYF. V and J are TRBV30 and TRBJ2-3; 13 bases are shared with TRBD2. V was pared by 2 bases and J by 5 bases, with 10 bases of the junction left unmatched. Germline V gene data show CDR1 as GTSNPN and CDR2 as SVGIG (reference sequence). The CDR3 covers 17 residues.

The rearrangement joins TRBV29-1 to TRBJ2-4; 9 nucleotides align to TRBD1. Germline CDR1 SQVTM, CDR2 ANQGSEA. J was trimmed by 8 bases and V by 7 bases; bases with no gene match: 6. The CDR3 loop spans 12 amino acids. DNA of the CDR3: TGCAGCGCCGTGGACAGGGGTGACATTCAGTACTTC. Its translation: CSAVDRGDIQYF.